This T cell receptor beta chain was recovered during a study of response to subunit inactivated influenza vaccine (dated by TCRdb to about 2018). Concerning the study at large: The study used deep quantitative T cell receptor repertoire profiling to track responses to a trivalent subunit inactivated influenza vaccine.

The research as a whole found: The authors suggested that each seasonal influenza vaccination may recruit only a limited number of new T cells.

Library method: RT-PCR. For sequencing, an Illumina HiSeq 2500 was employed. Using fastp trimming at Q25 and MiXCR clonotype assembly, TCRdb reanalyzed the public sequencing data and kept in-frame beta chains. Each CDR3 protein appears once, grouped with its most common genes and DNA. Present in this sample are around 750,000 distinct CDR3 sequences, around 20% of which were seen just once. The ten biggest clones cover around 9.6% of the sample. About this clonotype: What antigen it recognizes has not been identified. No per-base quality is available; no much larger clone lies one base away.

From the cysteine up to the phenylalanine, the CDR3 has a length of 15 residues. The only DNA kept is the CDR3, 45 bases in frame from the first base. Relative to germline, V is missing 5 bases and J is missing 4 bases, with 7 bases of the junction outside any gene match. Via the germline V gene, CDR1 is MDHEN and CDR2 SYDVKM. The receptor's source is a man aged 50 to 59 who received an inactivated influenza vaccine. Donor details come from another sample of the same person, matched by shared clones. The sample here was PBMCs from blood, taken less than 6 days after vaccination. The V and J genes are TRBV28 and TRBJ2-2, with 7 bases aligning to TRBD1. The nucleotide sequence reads TGTGCCAGCAGTAACTCAGGGGGATCCACCGGGGAGCTGTTTTTT. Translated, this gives CASSNSGGSTGELFF.